The 28 T cell receptor beta chains below come from one sample, sequenced in a study of T-cell memory formation after mild COVID-19. Each CDR3 protein is one row after TCRdb ran MiXCR on the 5' RACE reads. Here the sample spans approximately 290,000 distinct CDR3 sequences, less than 20% being singletons. Sequencing used PBMCs or a T cell subset sorted from them (not recorded which). Receptor source: a man younger than 30 who had mild COVID-19 (a few samples of this study predate the infection). Cell type and time point are not known.

This sequence joins TRBV15 and TRBJ2-7, with a possible D match to TRBD1 (6 bases). Germline CDR1 and CDR2: LNHNV and YYDKDF (reference sequence). Trimming removed 1 base from V and 5 bases from J, with 12 bases in between. The CDR3 is 14 residues long. CDR3 residues: CATSRGTRGHEQYV. The CDR3 coding sequence is TGTGCCACCAGCAGAGGTACCAGGGGCCACGAGCAGTACGTC.

The V and J genes are TRBV6-1 and TRBJ2-2; D is unclear. Per germline, CDR1 MNHNS and CDR2 SASEGT. Between the trimmed V and J ends, which lost 8 bases and 7 bases, there was a span of 14 bases. The CDR3 runs 13 residues. DNA of the CDR3: TGTGCCAGCCCCGGTAAATTTGGCGGGGAGCTGTTTTTT. It encodes CASPGKFGGELFF.

This clonotype showed up just a few times. The V and J genes are TRBV18 and TRBJ2-6; perhaps TRBD1 as D (5 bases). Germline loops: CDR1 KGHSH, CDR2 LQKENI. The length of the CDR3 is 14 residues. Trimming cost V 6 bases and J 4 bases, with 10 bases left between them. CDR3: CASSPNRGANVLTF. The CDR3 bases are TGTGCCAGCTCCCCCAACAGGGGGGCCAACGTCCTGACTTTC.

This clonotype was observed a few times. The V and J genes are TRBV7-3 and TRBJ2-1; TRBD2 is a possible D gene (7 bases). The CDR3 totals 15 residues. Looked up from germline, CDR1 is SGHTA and CDR2 is FQGTGA. V was trimmed by 5 bases and J by 2 bases, leaving 13 bases between them. The CDR3 loop reads CASSTTGGPYNEQFF. CDR3 bases: TGTGCCAGCAGCACGACCGGGGGGCCCTACAATGAGCAGTTCTTC.

Only a few counts were recorded for this clonotype. J is TRBJ2-7 and V is TRBV5-6; perhaps TRBD1 as D (5 bases). V was cut by 4 bases and J by 4 bases, with 18 bases left in between. CDR1 and CDR2 (germline): SGHDT, YYEEEE. The CDR3 is made up of 15 amino acids. CDR3 sequence: CASSAQFRVSYEQYF. Written as DNA, the CDR3 is TGTGCCAGCAGCGCCCAGTTCAGGGTATCGTACGAGCAGTACTTC.

The chain joins TRBV11-2 to TRBJ2-5, with D unclear. Trimming took off 0 bases at V and 1 base at J, with 9 bases between the two ends. The CDR3 spans 15 residues. CDR1 is SGHAT and CDR2 is FQNNGV in the germline V gene. The CDR3 here is CASSLDAPPQETQYF. CDR3 DNA sequence: TGTGCCAGCAGCTTAGACGCTCCGCCCCAAGAGACCCAGTACTTC.

This clonotype has ten or more counts. The chain links TRBV5-1 to TRBJ2-6; no clear D. The CDR3 is made up of 18 amino acids. In germline, CDR1 is SGHRS, CDR2 YFSETQ. V lost 0 bases, J lost 0 bases, and 13 bases lay in between. CDR3 sequence reads: CASSLARTMSSGANVLTF. CDR3 DNA: TGCGCCAGCAGCTTGGCACGGACGATGAGCTCTGGGGCCAACGTCCTGACTTTC. The full variable domain, in which reference TRBV5-1 and TRBJ2-6 provide the parts outside the CDR3, is KAGVTQTPRYLIKTRGQQVTLSCSPISGHRSVSWYQQTPGQGLQFLFEYFSETQRNKGNFPGRFSGRQFSNSRSEMNVSTLELGDSALYLCASSLARTMSSGANVLTFGAGSRLTVL.

This rearrangement joins TRBV12-3 or TRBV12-4 to TRBJ2-1; D is possibly TRBD2 (6 bases). V gave up 8 bases and J gave up 5 bases, with 22 bases separating them. There are 16 residues in the CDR3. CDR3 DNA sequence: TGTGCCAGCCGGCCCCAAGGGAGGACCTACGACAATGAGCAGTTCTTC. Translated: CASRPQGRTYDNEQFF.

This rearrangement joins TRBV2 to TRBJ2-5; D remains ambiguous. The CDR3 has 11 amino acids. Trimming cost V 7 bases and J 3 bases, with 6 bases left between them. Germline CDR1 is SNHLY and CDR2 is FYNNEI. CDR3 residues: CASTFEETQYF. The CDR3 coding sequence is TGTGCCAGCACTTTTGAAGAGACCCAGTACTTC. Supplemented by reference TRBV2 and TRBJ2-5, the full variable domain reads EPEVTQTPSHQVTQMGQEVILRCVPISNHLYFYWYRQILGQKVEFLVSFYNNEISEKSEIFDDQFSVERPDGSNFTLKIRSTKLEDSAMYFCASTFEETQYFGPGTRLLVL.

This clonotype was seen at least ten times. This chain links TRBV7-2 with TRBJ1-1; 12 bases are shared with TRBD1. This CDR3 contains 16 residues. V gave up 4 bases and J gave up 5 bases; unmatched junction bases: 8. From germline, CDR1 is SGHTA and CDR2 FQGNSA. CDR3 nucleotide sequence: TGTGCCAGCAGCTCGGGACAGGGGGCTGGGGGGACTGAAGCTTTCTTT. Translation: CASSSGQGAGGTEAFF.

This clonotype was counted at least ten times. The chain joins TRBV20-1 to TRBJ1-1, with D unresolved. The V end lost 6 bases, the J end lost 10 bases, and 27 bases lay between the germline ends. The CDR3 consists of 15 residues. CDR1 and CDR2 (germline): DFQATT, SNEGSKA (reference sequence). Here the CDR3 DNA reads TGCAGTGCGCCCCGCGCGGGGTCCAGTCCCCAGCGAGCTTTCTTT. Its protein is CSAPRAGSSPQRAFF.

This clonotype has only a few counts. The rearrangement uses TRBV2 and TRBJ1-5; D remains unclear. This CDR3 is 12 amino acids long. Deletions cut 4 bases from V and 7 bases from J, with 8 bases between. Germline loops: CDR1 SNHLY, CDR2 FYNNEI. In DNA form, the CDR3 reads TGTGCCAGCAGTGCGTACGGGCAGCCCCAGCATTTT. Amino acid sequence: CASSAYGQPQHF.

The chain combines TRBV6-2 or TRBV6-3 with TRBJ2-7; the D gene could be TRBD1 or TRBD2 (5 bases each). The germline gives CDR1 MNHEY, CDR2 SVGEGT. The CDR3 is made up of 15 amino acids. Deletions cut 2 bases from V and 6 bases from J, with 17 bases between. In DNA, the CDR3 is TGTGCCAGCAGTTACCGTGGGACGGCTAATACCGAGCAGTACGTC. It yields the protein CASSYRGTANTEQYV.

The chain has TRBV4-3 and TRBJ2-6; D call uncertain. The CDR3 loop spans 16 amino acids. V lost 2 bases to trimming and J lost 0 bases, with 8 bases between them. In germline, CDR1 is LGHNA, CDR2 YSLEER. The CDR3 loop is CASSQSSVSGANVLTF. CDR3 nucleotide sequence: TGCGCCAGCAGCCAATCTTCAGTCTCTGGGGCCAACGTCCTGACTTTC.

This chain joins TRBV12-3 or TRBV12-4 and TRBJ1-1; D gene ambiguous. This CDR3 has 14 amino acids. Deletions cut 7 bases from V and 3 bases from J, with 15 bases between. The chain's CDR3 is CASTTAGVDTEAFF. The CDR3 DNA reads as TGTGCCAGCACCACTGCCGGGGTCGACACTGAAGCTTTCTTT.

This clonotype was detected only a few times. CDR3 sequence (DNA): TGTGCCATCAGTGAGACCGGACAGAGCGGGACCCAGTACTTC. Amino acids: CAISETGQSGTQYF. V and J are TRBV10-3 and TRBJ2-5; D might be TRBD1 (6 bases). CDR1 and CDR2 (germline): ENHRY, SYGVKD. The V end lost 2 bases, the J end lost 7 bases, and 14 bases lay between the germline ends. CDR3 size: 14 residues.

The rearrangement joins TRBV4-1 to TRBJ2-3; D is possibly TRBD2 (7 bases). Germline values: CDR1 MGHRA, CDR2 YSYEKL. The germline V and J ends were trimmed by 1 base and 1 base, with 12 bases remaining between them. The length of the CDR3 is 16 residues. The CDR3 coding sequence is TGCGCCAGCAGCCAAGGGGGCGGGGGCCGCACAGATACGCAGTATTTT. Translated: CASSQGGGGRTDTQYF.

This clonotype was picked up a small number of times. The rearrangement uses TRBV7-9 and TRBJ2-3; D possibly uses TRBD1 or TRBD2 (5 bases each). The CDR3 contains 13 residues. Germline CDR1 SEHNR, CDR2 FQNEAQ (reference sequence). Deletions cut 7 bases from V and 4 bases from J, with 12 bases between. The CDR3 protein is CASTRGVADTQYF. CDR3 sequence (DNA): TGTGCCAGCACCCGAGGGGTTGCAGATACGCAGTATTTT.

This clonotype appeared a few times. The chain employs TRBV27 and TRBJ2-1; TRBD1 is a possible D gene (6 bases). The V gene lost 5 bases and the J gene lost 8 bases, with 13 bases spanning the gap. CDR1 and CDR2 from the germline V gene are MNHEY and SMNVEV (reference sequence). The CDR3 sequence is 13 residues long. The CDR3 region has the DNA TGTGCCAGCAGTATAATCAGGGGTGATGAGCAGTTCTTC. Protein sequence: CASSIIRGDEQFF.

The chain has TRBV25-1 and TRBJ2-7; D uncertain. The V end was cut by 4 bases, the J end by 7 bases, with 8 bases between. The CDR3 is made up of 11 amino acids. In germline, CDR1 is MGHDK, CDR2 SYGVNS. The CDR3 is CASSAVREQYF. CDR3 nucleotides: TGTGCCAGCAGTGCGGTCCGGGAGCAGTACTTC.

The chain employs TRBV12-5 and TRBJ2-4; 10 nucleotides line up with TRBD2. This CDR3 is 14 amino acids long. V dropped 2 bases and J dropped 7; count of bases not matched to a gene: 2. CDR1 is LGHNT and CDR2 is FRNRAP in the germline V gene. Written as DNA, the CDR3 is TGTGCTAGTGGTTTGCCACTAGCGGGGAACATTCAGTACTTC. Protein: CASGLPLAGNIQYF. Filled out from reference TRBV12-5 and TRBJ2-4, the complete variable domain reads DARVTQTPRHKVTEMGQEVTMRCQPILGHNTVFWYRQTMMQGLELLAYFRNRAPLDDSGMPKDRFSAEMPDATLATLKIQPSEPRDSAVYFCASGLPLAGNIQYFGAGTRLSVL.

This clonotype was detected a few times. V usage is TRBV5-1 and J usage is TRBJ1-1; 9 bases match TRBD1. With 5 bases clipped from V and 1 base from J, the junction kept 6 bases outside the gene matches. The CDR3 runs 15 residues. Germline lookup yields CDR1 SGHRS and CDR2 YFSETQ. The CDR3 DNA reads TGCGCCAGCAGGGGCGGACAGGGGCCGAACACTGAAGCTTTCTTT. Its translation: CASRGGQGPNTEAFF.

This clonotype occurred a few times. The genes are TRBV28 and TRBJ1-4; TRBD1 matches at 8 bases. The CDR3 extends over 15 amino acids. Per the germline V gene, CDR1 is MDHEN and CDR2 is SYDVKM. Losses at the gene ends were 5 bases for V and 7 bases for J; bases not matched to a gene: 9. The CDR3 nucleotides read TGTGCCAGCAGTCCCGCACAGGGGGTAGTTGAAAAACTGTTTTTT. It yields the protein CASSPAQGVVEKLFF. The whole variable domain, filled in from reference TRBV28 and TRBJ1-4, reads DVKVTQSSRYLVKRTGEKVFLECVQDMDHENMFWYRQDPGLGLRLIYFSYDVKMKEKGDIPEGYSVSREKKERFSLILESASTNQTSMYLCASSPAQGVVEKLFFGSGTQLSVL.

This clonotype was seen a handful of times. The CDR3 DNA reads as TGCAGCTTCGCCCCGGGATTCCGAAACACTGAAGCTTTCTTT. It codes for CSFAPGFRNTEAFF. This chain joins TRBV29-1 and TRBJ1-1; D unclear. The CDR3 totals 14 residues. Germline CDR1 and CDR2: SQVTM and ANQGSEA. With 8 bases removed from V and 2 bases from J, the gap between germline ends came to 18 bases.

The table lists this clonotype with a few counts. The V call is TRBV5-1, the J call TRBJ2-1; D call uncertain. Per germline, CDR1 SGHRS and CDR2 YFSETQ. Trimming took off 3 bases at V and 8 bases at J, with 12 bases between the two ends. CDR3 length: 13 residues. The CDR3 spells CASSSISSDEQFF. CDR3 coding DNA: TGCGCCAGCAGCTCTATAAGCTCTGATGAGCAGTTCTTC.

The gene calls are TRBV5-5 and TRBJ2-7; 10 bases match TRBD1. V lost 1 base to trimming and J lost 6 bases; unmatched junction nucleotides: 7. Germline values: CDR1 SGHKS, CDR2 YYEKEE (reference sequence). The CDR3 has 15 residues. The CDR3 loop is CASSLTGTGVIEQYV. CDR3 bases: TGTGCCAGCAGCTTGACGGGGACAGGGGTCATCGAGCAGTACGTC.

V is TRBV5-1 and J is TRBJ2-5; tentatively, D is TRBD1 (5 bases). The CDR3 consists of 16 residues. With 0 bases removed from V and 4 bases from J, the gap between germline ends came to 16 bases. CDR1 and CDR2 from the germline V gene are SGHRS and YFSETQ. The chain's CDR3 is CASSLGQPGRRETQYF. CDR3 DNA sequence: TGCGCCAGCAGCTTGGGACAGCCTGGCCGCCGAGAGACCCAGTACTTC.

The rearrangement joins TRBV5-1 to TRBJ2-3, with D hard to call. The CDR3 has 16 residues. The ends were cut back, 0 bases at V and 2 bases at J, with 13 bases in the middle. Germline lookup yields CDR1 SGHRS and CDR2 YFSETQ. Here the CDR3 DNA reads TGCGCCAGCAGCTTGGCCGCTTACTCGGACACAGATACGCAGTATTTT. Translating it yields CASSLAAYSDTDTQYF.